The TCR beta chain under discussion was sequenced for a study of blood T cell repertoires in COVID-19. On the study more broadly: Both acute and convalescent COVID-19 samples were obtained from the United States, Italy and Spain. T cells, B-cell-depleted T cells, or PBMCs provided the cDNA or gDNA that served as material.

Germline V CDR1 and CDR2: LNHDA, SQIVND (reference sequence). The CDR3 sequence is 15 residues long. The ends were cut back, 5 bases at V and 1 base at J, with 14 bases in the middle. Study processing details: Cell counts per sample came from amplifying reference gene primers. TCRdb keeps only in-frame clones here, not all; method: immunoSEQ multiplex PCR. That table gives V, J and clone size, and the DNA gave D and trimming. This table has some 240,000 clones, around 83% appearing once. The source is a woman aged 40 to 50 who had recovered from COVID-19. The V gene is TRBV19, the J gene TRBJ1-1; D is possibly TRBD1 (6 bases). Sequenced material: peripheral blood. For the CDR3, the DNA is TGTGCCAGTAGTCGGGGGGGACATCCGAACACTGAAGCTTTCTTT. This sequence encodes CASSRGGHPNTEAFF.